The entry below describes one T cell receptor (beta chain). What it recognizes is unknown. The sample comes from a study of T cells in narcolepsy. Study background: Enrolled donors included narcolepsy type 1 or type 2 patients and healthy controls.

The method was immunoSEQ multiplex PCR; TCRdb's version includes in-frame clones alone and lacks a portion of them. Found here are 15,000 to 20,000 clones, around 70% of them singletons; the top ten hold 14%. General observations from the study: Blood of same and different patients, but not healthy controls, reportedly held recurring autoreactive clonotypes.

Germline values: CDR1 LNHDA, CDR2 SQIVND (reference sequence). V was trimmed by 6 bases and J by 4 bases, leaving 18 bases between them. The CDR3 spans 16 residues. The V call is TRBV19, the J call TRBJ2-2; perhaps TRBD1 as D (6 bases). What was sequenced was CD45RA- memory CD8+ T cells from PBMCs. This receptor was taken from a human donor with narcolepsy. For the CDR3, the DNA is TGTGCCAGTAGGAACAGGGATACGAAGTCCACCGGGGAGCTGTTTTTT. This translates into CASRNRDTKSTGELFF.